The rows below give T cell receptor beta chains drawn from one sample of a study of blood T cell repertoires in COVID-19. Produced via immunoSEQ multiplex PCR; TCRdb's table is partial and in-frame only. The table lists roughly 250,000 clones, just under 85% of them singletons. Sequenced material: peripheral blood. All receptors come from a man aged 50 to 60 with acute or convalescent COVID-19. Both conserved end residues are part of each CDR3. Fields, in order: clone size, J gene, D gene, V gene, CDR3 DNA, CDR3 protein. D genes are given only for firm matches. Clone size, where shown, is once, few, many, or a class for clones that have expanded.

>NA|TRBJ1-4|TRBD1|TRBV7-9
TGTGCCAGCAGCTCACGGGACAGGGGGCGGTATGAAAAACTGTTTTTT
CASSSRDRGRYEKLFF
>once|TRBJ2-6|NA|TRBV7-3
TGTGCCAGCAGCCCAACTGGCAACGTCCTGACTTTC
CASSPTGNVLTF
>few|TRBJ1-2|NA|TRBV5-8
TGTGCCAGCAGCTTGGGGGCCAGCAGCGGACTTAACTATGGCTACACCTTC
CASSLGASSGLNYGYTF
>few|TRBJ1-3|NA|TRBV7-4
TGTGCCAGCAGCTTAGGCGGGCCCGTTATTGGAAACACCATATATTTT
CASSLGGPVIGNTIYF
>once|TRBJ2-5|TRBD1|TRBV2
TGTGCCAGCAGTGAATGGGGGACAGGGAGAGGTGTCGGTTCCCAAGAGACCCAGTACTTC
CASSEWGTGRGVGSQETQYF
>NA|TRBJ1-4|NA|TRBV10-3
TGTGCCATCGGTGGAGATGGTGAAAAACTGTTTTTT
CAIGGDGEKLFF
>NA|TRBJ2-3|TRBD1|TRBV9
TGTGCCAGCAGCGTGGGACAGGGGGCCGGAGATACGCAGTATTTT
CASSVGQGAGDTQYF
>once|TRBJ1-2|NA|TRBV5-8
TGTGCCAGCAGCTTACTTGGTACAGTGTCTAACTATGGCTACACCTTC
CASSLLGTVSNYGYTF
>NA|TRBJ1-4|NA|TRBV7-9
TGTGCCAGCAGCTTACCGTTCCAGACCGGGATGGAGAGTGAAAAACTGTTTTTT
CASSLPFQTGMESEKLFF
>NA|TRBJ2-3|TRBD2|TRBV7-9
TGTGCCAGCACCCTGGGACTAGCGGGGGACACAGATACGCAGTATTTT
CASTLGLAGDTDTQYF
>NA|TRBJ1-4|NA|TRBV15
TGTGCCACCAGCAGCTCGCCAGGAACCACAACTAATGAAAAACTGTTTTTT
CATSSSPGTTTNEKLFF
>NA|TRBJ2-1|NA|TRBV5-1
TGCGCCAGCAGCTTGGTTAGCGGAGCCAACAATGAGCAGTTCTTC
CASSLVSGANNEQFF
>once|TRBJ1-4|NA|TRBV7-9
TGTGCCAGCAGCTTAAGGTCAGGATTAAGTGAAAAACTGTTTTTT
CASSLRSGLSEKLFF
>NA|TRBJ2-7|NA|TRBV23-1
TGCGCCAGCAGTCAATCGGTGGCCGACAGGCCCTCCTACGAGCAGTACTTC
CASSQSVADRPSYEQYF
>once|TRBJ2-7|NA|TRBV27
TGTGCCAGCAGACTACACCATCTAATGAGGCACTACGAGCAGTACTTC
CASRLHHLMRHYEQYF
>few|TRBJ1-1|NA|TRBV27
TGTGCCAGCAGTTTAACGCACATGAACACTGAAGCTTTCTTT
CASSLTHMNTEAFF